Below, 27 T cell receptor beta chains from the same sample are listed, as sequenced in a study of cytomegalovirus exposure and HLA in healthy donors. The protocol was immunoSEQ multiplex PCR, while the TCRdb copy is restricted to in-frame clones and leaves out a portion. The data contain about 170,000 clones, around 92% of them singletons. The sample consisted of PBMCs. All receptors derive from a man younger than 35 in good health and CMV-seropositive.

The chain carries TRBV23-1 and TRBJ1-3; D is unresolved. TRBV23-1 carries the ORF label, with uncertain function. V was shortened by 4 bases and J by 0 bases, with 16 bases between the two germline ends. The CDR3 is 17 amino acids. The CDR3 here is CASSPSVPFPSGNTIYF. For the CDR3, the DNA is TGCGCCAGCAGTCCCAGCGTTCCTTTCCCCTCTGGAAACACCATATATTTT.

The genes are TRBV30 and TRBJ2-7, with 10 nucleotides matching TRBD1. CDR3 length: 14 residues. With V trimmed by 4 bases and J by 5 bases, 8 bases remained unmatched. Germline V gene data show CDR1 as GTSNPN and CDR2 as SVGIG (reference sequence). The CDR3 region has the DNA TGTGCCTGGACCCTCCGGGACAGGGGTGACGAGCAGTACTTC. It encodes CAWTLRDRGDEQYF.

The table lists this clone with a few counts. The chain joins TRBV6-1 to TRBJ2-1, with 12 bases fitting TRBD2. CDR3 length: 13 residues. CDR1 MNHNS and CDR2 SASEGT come from the germline V gene. The J segment lost 10 bases and the V segment lost 6 bases, leaving 4 bases of the junction unmatched. CDR3 sequence reads: CASRTSGRGEQFF. For the CDR3, the DNA is TGTGCCAGCAGGACTAGCGGGAGAGGGGAGCAGTTCTTC.

V and J are TRBV28 and TRBJ2-1, with 11 bases that match TRBD2. V was pared by 5 bases and J by 0 bases, with 15 bases of the junction left unmatched. Germline values: CDR1 MDHEN, CDR2 SYDVKM. This CDR3 has 20 residues. This CDR3 is CASSQHQMGLAESSYNEQFF. CDR3 coding DNA: TGTGCCAGCAGTCAGCATCAAATGGGACTAGCGGAAAGCTCCTACAATGAGCAGTTCTTC.

This clone has just one count. The V call is TRBV27, the J call TRBJ1-5, with D perhaps TRBD1 (6 bases). The CDR3 is 15 residues long. Trimming shortened V by 0 bases and J by 6 bases, and 12 bases separated the two germline ends. Germline assignment: CDR1 MNHEY and CDR2 SMNVEV (reference sequence). CDR3 protein: CASSLSAGAFQPQHF. The DNA for the CDR3 is TGTGCCAGCAGTTTATCTGCAGGGGCTTTTCAGCCCCAGCATTTT.

V gene TRBV28 combines with J gene TRBJ2-5; 8 bases are shared with TRBD1. Losses at the gene ends were 3 bases for V and 0 bases for J; bases not matched to a gene: 6. CDR3 length equals 16 residues. CDR1 and CDR2 (germline): MDHEN, SYDVKM. The CDR3 here is CASSFRQGAYQETQYF. The CDR3 region has the DNA TGTGCCAGCAGTTTTCGGCAGGGGGCGTACCAAGAGACCCAGTACTTC.

As to this clone: Germline is not matched at one junction end, which may reflect a read error. V gene TRBV7-9 combines with J gene TRBJ2-7; 9 nucleotides agree with TRBD1. This CDR3 has 15 amino acids. Looked up from germline, CDR1 is SEHNR and CDR2 is FQNEAQ (reference sequence). The CDR3 region has the DNA TGTGCCAGCAGCTTGGGCGGGACAGGGTCCTCCGAGCAGTACTTC. It encodes CASSLGGTGSSEQYF.

This chain connects TRBV6-5 to TRBJ2-7; a possible D gene is TRBD2 (5 bases). This CDR3 comprises 15 residues. The germline gives CDR1 MNHEY, CDR2 SVGAGI. V was pared by 6 bases and J by 0 bases, with 15 bases between. CDR3 amino acids: CASSTLGGSSYEQYF. Written as DNA, the CDR3 is TGTGCCAGCAGCACACTAGGAGGCAGCTCCTACGAGCAGTACTTC.

This sequence joins TRBV28 and TRBJ1-2; D gene ambiguous. Per the germline V gene, CDR1 is MDHEN and CDR2 is SYDVKM. The CDR3 has 16 residues. Trimming shortened V by 5 bases and J by 3 bases, and 19 bases separated the two germline ends. The chain's CDR3 is CASSESLGKGDYGYTF. DNA of the CDR3: TGTGCCAGCAGTGAGTCGTTGGGGAAGGGAGACTATGGCTACACCTTC.

The V call is TRBV19, the J call TRBJ1-2; no definite D call. The germline CDR1 and CDR2 sequences are LNHDA and SQIVND (reference sequence). The CDR3 consists of 15 residues. Trimming left V 5 bases short and J 1 base short, with 14 bases between. The CDR3 reads CASSATAVSNYGYTF. DNA of the CDR3: TGTGCCAGTAGTGCTACAGCAGTTAGTAACTATGGCTACACCTTC.

The V call is TRBV2, the J call TRBJ2-2; 7 bases fit TRBD2. The CDR3 is 16 amino acids. The germline V gene encodes CDR1 SNHLY and CDR2 FYNNEI. V trimming: 4 bases; J trimming: 0 bases; junction bases outside the gene matches: 5. The CDR3 DNA follows: TGTGCCAGCAGTGGAGGGACTAAAGCGAACACCGGGGAGCTGTTTTTT. It is translated as CASSGGTKANTGELFF. Supplemented by reference TRBV2 and TRBJ2-2, the full variable domain reads EPEVTQTPSHQVTQMGQEVILRCVPISNHLYFYWYRQILGQKVEFLVSFYNNEISEKSEIFDDQFSVERPDGSNFTLKIRSTKLEDSAMYFCASSGGTKANTGELFFGEGSRLTVL.

This clone was recorded only once. V is TRBV5-4 and J is TRBJ1-3; 9 bases agree with TRBD1. The germline V gene has CDR1 SGHNT and CDR2 YYREEE (reference sequence). J gave up 3 bases and V 4 bases, and 8 bases lay outside the gene matches. The CDR3 totals 16 residues. CDR3 sequence: CASSGEQGAIGNTIYF. The CDR3 DNA is TGTGCCAGCAGCGGCGAACAGGGGGCGATTGGAAACACCATATATTTT.

This sequence joins TRBV5-1 and TRBJ2-2, with 10 bases that match TRBD1. CDR1 is SGHRS, CDR2 YFSETQ, per germline. The CDR3 extends over 17 amino acids. The V gene end was trimmed by 4 bases and the J gene end by 7 bases; junction bases not matched to a gene: 13. The CDR3 DNA is TGCGCCAGCAGCCCTTATCGACAGGGGGCGCATATCGGGGAGCTGTTTTTT. As protein: CASSPYRQGAHIGELFF.

V usage is TRBV7-2 and J usage is TRBJ2-7, with 11 bases identical to TRBD2. The CDR3 runs to 17 residues. Germline V lookup: CDR1 SGHTA, CDR2 FQGNSA. V gave up 3 bases and J gave up 1 base; unmatched junction bases: 8. The CDR3 bases are TGTGCCAGCAGCTTGCCGGGACTAGCGGATCGTTCCTACGAGCAGTACTTC. Protein product: CASSLPGLADRSYEQYF.

The chain couples TRBV18 to TRBJ2-2; 9 bases are a match to TRBD2. V lost 6 bases, J lost 1 base, and 3 bases stayed unmatched. This CDR3 is built from 15 residues. Germline V gives CDR1 KGHSH, CDR2 LQKENI. CDR3: CASSLTSGNTGELFF. CDR3 DNA: TGTGCCAGCTCGCTGACTAGCGGGAACACCGGGGAGCTGTTTTTT.

The sample holds one count of this clone. V is TRBV9 and J is TRBJ2-2, with D possibly being TRBD1 (6 bases). Trimming stripped 0 bases from V and 1 base from J, with 19 bases between. Per germline, CDR1 SGDLS and CDR2 YYNGEE. The CDR3 sequence is 19 residues long. CDR3 in amino acids: CASSVGPQTGRRNTGELFF. CDR3 sequence (DNA): TGTGCCAGCAGCGTAGGCCCGCAGACAGGACGTCGGAACACCGGGGAGCTGTTTTTT.

The V gene is TRBV19, the J gene TRBJ2-2, with 8 bases that match TRBD2. The germline V gene has CDR1 LNHDA and CDR2 SQIVND (reference sequence). The CDR3 loop spans 15 amino acids. V was clipped by 6 bases and J by 4 bases; unmatched bases: 7. The CDR3 DNA reads as TGTGCCAGTAGGGAGCGGGGGAGACGCACCGGGGAGCTGTTTTTT. It translates to CASRERGRRTGELFF.

This clone appeared once. The chain carries TRBV28 and TRBJ2-7, with 9 positions matching TRBD2. This CDR3 has 13 residues. V shed 8 bases and J 5 bases; nucleotides not matched to a gene: 7. CDR1 and CDR2 from the germline V gene are MDHEN and SYDVKM. CDR3 loop: CASLPSGNNEQYF. In nucleotides, the CDR3 is TGTGCCAGCCTGCCTAGCGGGAATAACGAGCAGTACTTC.

This chain uses TRBV19 with TRBJ1-1; 8 bases align to TRBD1. This CDR3 contains 16 residues. Per the germline V gene, CDR1 is LNHDA and CDR2 is SQIVND (reference sequence). J lost 0 bases, V lost 5 bases, and 8 bases had no gene match. This chain's CDR3 is CASSSRDRRLNTEAFF. CDR3 DNA sequence: TGTGCCAGTAGTTCCCGGGACAGGCGTCTGAACACTGAAGCTTTCTTT.

The chain carries TRBV10-1 and TRBJ2-1, with 9 bases that match TRBD2. The CDR3 spans 15 residues. CDR1 is WNHNN, CDR2 SYGVQD, per germline (reference sequence). V shed 6 bases, J shed 7 bases, and the junction held 10 bases outside the gene matches. The CDR3 coding sequence is TGCGCCAGCAGCCCGGCGGGAGGGCCGAGTAATGAGCAGTTCTTC. Translating gives CASSPAGGPSNEQFF.

Note on this clone: The same CDR3 arises from other DNA sequences in this sample as well. The chain is built from TRBV27 and TRBJ1-5, with 11 bases matching TRBD1. Germline V gene lookup returns CDR1 MNHEY and CDR2 SMNVEV (reference sequence). V shed 6 bases and J 4 bases; nucleotides not matched to a gene: 5. The CDR3 is 15 residues long. The CDR3 DNA reads as TGTGCCAGCAGCGCCGGGACAGGGGGGAATCAGCCCCAGCATTTT. The encoded protein is CASSAGTGGNQPQHF.

The V call is TRBV7-9, the J call TRBJ2-5, with 7 nucleotides matching TRBD1. CDR1 is SEHNR, CDR2 FQNEAQ, per germline (reference sequence). Trimming removed 8 bases from V and 5 bases from J; junction bases left unmatched: 8. The CDR3 spans 13 residues. CDR3: CASQKGTAETQYF. Here the CDR3 DNA reads TGTGCCAGCCAAAAGGGGACAGCGGAGACCCAGTACTTC.

The chain joins TRBV5-1 to TRBJ1-1; the D is unclear. Trimming removed 0 bases from V and 5 bases from J, with 11 bases in between. Germline values: CDR1 SGHRS, CDR2 YFSETQ. The CDR3 runs 14 residues. CDR3 in amino acids: CASSLAVSGTEAFF. Here the CDR3 DNA reads TGCGCCAGCAGCTTGGCCGTCTCGGGGACTGAAGCTTTCTTT.

The chain joins TRBV21-1 to TRBJ2-7; TRBD1 is the table's D call, not checked against the DNA. TRBV21-1 is noted as a pseudogene. CDR3 length: 15 residues. DNA for the CDR3: TGTGCCAGCAGCAAAGATAAGGGGGCGACCTACGAGCAGTACTTC. This sequence encodes CASSKDKGATYEQYF.

The chain employs TRBV19 and TRBJ2-1, with D maybe TRBD1 (5 bases). Germline CDR1 LNHDA, CDR2 SQIVND (reference sequence). This CDR3 spans 12 amino acids. V gave up 6 bases and J gave up 9 bases, with 12 bases separating them. This chain's CDR3 is CASSSTGFEQFF. As DNA, the CDR3 is TGTGCCAGTAGCTCAACAGGCTTTGAGCAGTTCTTC.

This chain joins TRBV29-1 and TRBJ2-3; TRBD1 agrees at 9 bases. Per the germline V gene, CDR1 is SQVTM and CDR2 is ANQGSEA. V shed 6 bases and J 4 bases; nucleotides not matched to a gene: 8. This CDR3 contains 14 residues. The CDR3 DNA reads as TGCAGCGTCGAACCGACAGGGGGACCAGATACGCAGTATTTT. It is translated as CSVEPTGGPDTQYF.

The J gene is TRBJ2-7, the V gene TRBV7-9; TRBD2 aligns across 12 bases. Germline-derived CDR1 and CDR2 are SEHNR and FQNEAQ (reference sequence). J gave up 7 bases and V 3 bases, and 13 bases lay outside the gene matches. The CDR3 extends over 17 amino acids. Here the CDR3 DNA reads TGTGCCAGCAGCTTCTCCCCGCTAGCGGGAGGGCCGTTGGAGCAGTACTTC. Encoded protein: CASSFSPLAGGPLEQYF.